Detailed here is one T cell receptor (beta chain). Its antigen remains unidentified. The record has no base qualities; no much larger clone is one base away. TCRbeta CDR3 regions were amplified from genomic DNA using the immunoSEQ Assay, a bias-controlled multiplex PCR. As for the original processing: The number of nucleated cells in each sample was estimated by amplification of reference gene primers within the assay. To quantify the absolute abundance of each unique TCRbeta CDR3 rearrangement, sequence reads were collapsed and filtered. Productive Simpson clonality was computed per sample as the square root of Simpson's diversity index over productive rearrangements. TCRdb retrieved this table from immuneACCESS and kept in-frame rearrangements only. Not all clones are present; in checked studies, unresolved V genes account for under half, and no reason is known for the remainder. V and J calls and clone size are those listed in that table; D and trimming were worked out from the DNA. In all, the sample holds around 160,000 clones, and 88% of those were seen once. The ten biggest clones cover under 3% of the sample.

This sample is part of a study of blood T cell repertoires in COVID-19 (TCRdb year 2020). As for the study more broadly: Samples covering the acute and convalescent phases of COVID-19 were provided by collaborators in the United States, Italy and Spain. The prospective study material was composed of cDNA or gDNA derived from T cells, B-cell-depleted T cells, or PBMCs. Subjects who had been exposed to COVID-19, were actively infected with it, or had recovered from it provided the deeply sampled blood TCRbeta repertoires that made up the dataset. A freely available public database, intended as a resource for researchers studying the immune response to SARS-CoV-2, is where the repertoires were released. Samples were obtained from the ongoing ImmuneRACE study (first 160 participants) and from roughly 1,300 subjects provided by 6 global collaborators. Sample metadata almost always included a de-identified subject ID, COVID-19 status, age in years and sex. Where available, HLA class I and class II types were obtained from metadata supplied by the sample provider rather than from assay-based typing. Results the study describes overall, beyond this receptor: The amount of clinical and demographic metadata varied by source and participant and was provided uncurated.

The collaborating institutions used their own protocols to collect whole blood in K2EDTA tubes. For TCRbeta analysis, collaborator samples were shipped as frozen whole blood, as isolated PBMCs, or as DNA extracted from either sample type. V loses 5 bases, J loses 4 bases, and the germline ends lie 14 bases apart. Spanning cysteine to phenylalanine, the CDR3 consists of 14 amino acids. The only DNA kept is the CDR3, 42 bases in frame from the first base. Based on the germline V gene (reference sequence), the CDR1 and CDR2 sequences are PRHDT and FYEKMQ. The receptor was isolated from a human donor in a cohort sampled during active COVID-19. The specimen was peripheral blood. The chain is made from TRBV13 and TRBJ1-1, with TRBD1 perhaps the D gene, on 5 matching bases. The DNA sequence is given as TGTGCCAGCAGCAAACGAACAGGACGCACTGAAGCTTTCTTT. It encodes CASSKRTGRTEAFF.